The entry below gives a single T cell receptor (beta chain) sequence along with its context. The data were obtained in a study of blood T cell repertoires in COVID-19. Looking at the study overall: The study drew acute and convalescent COVID-19 samples from the United States, Italy and Spain. T cells, B-cell-depleted T cells, or PBMCs provided the cDNA or gDNA that served as material.

Germline V gene sequence: CDR1 SEHNR, CDR2 FQNEAQ (reference sequence). This CDR3 has 15 residues. Trimming removed 3 bases from V and 9 bases from J; junction bases left unmatched: 7. Per the authors' pipeline: Reference gene primer amplification gave estimated nucleated cell counts. Data came from immunoSEQ multiplex PCR; TCRdb stores just in-frame clones and leaves some out. V and J calls and clone size follow that table, whereas D and trimming were derived from the DNA. Here the sample spans approximately 28,000 clones, approximately 90% being singletons. This TCR derives from a man aged 55 to 69 with active COVID-19. The material sequenced was peripheral blood. The V call is TRBV7-9, the J call TRBJ2-1, with TRBD1 matching 11 bases. CDR3 in amino acids: CASSFRTGGKGEQFF. The CDR3 DNA reads as TGTGCCAGCAGCTTCCGGACAGGGGGCAAGGGTGAGCAGTTCTTC.